The 2 T cell receptor beta chains given below trace back to one sample, sequenced in a study of blood T cell repertoires in COVID-19. Here immunoSEQ multiplex PCR was the method, and the copy in TCRdb shows in-frame clones only, minus some. The profile shows roughly 380,000 clones, more than 75% of them singletons. Sequencing was performed on peripheral blood. These TCRs come from a human donor with acute or convalescent COVID-19. The donor label of this sample is uncertain.

This clone was seen a few times. The genes are TRBV28 and TRBJ1-2, with D possibly being TRBD1 (6 bases). This CDR3 has 16 amino acids. V was trimmed by 5 bases and J by 0 bases, leaving 16 bases between them. Germline-derived CDR1 and CDR2 are MDHEN and SYDVKM. The CDR3 region has the DNA TGTGCCAGCAGTCAATTGGGGGGGCGGGCTAACTATGGCTACACCTTC. It is translated as CASSQLGGRANYGYTF.

The chain employs TRBV18 and TRBJ1-5, with 8 positions matching TRBD1. From germline, CDR1 is KGHSH and CDR2 LQKENI. CDR3 length: 14 amino acids. After removal of 4 bases from V and 4 bases from J, the junction contained 3 bases not matched to a gene. The CDR3 region has the DNA TGTGCCAGCTCACTCAGACAGGGGAATCAGCCCCAGCATTTT. Amino acid sequence: CASSLRQGNQPQHF.